A single sample gave rise to the 27 T cell receptor beta chains below, sequenced in a study of CD8 T cells in Susac syndrome. Reverse transcription of about 0.5 to 1 ug RNA was carried out with random hexamers. One entry per CDR3 protein, called by TCRdb with MiXCR from the immunoSEQ multiplex PCR reads. Among approximately 280,000 distinct CDR3 sequences listed, approximately 84% were seen once. Material for sequencing was CD8+ T cells from PBMCs. These receptors all stem from a human donor with multiple sclerosis.

This chain uses TRBV6-5 with TRBJ2-3; 12 nucleotides match TRBD2. Per germline, CDR1 MNHEY and CDR2 SVGAGI. CDR3 size: 16 residues. J lost 7 bases, V lost 4 bases, and 9 bases had no gene match. DNA of the CDR3: TGTGCCAGCAGTTCCGGAGGACTAGCGGGACTAAATACGCAGTATTTT. Translated: CASSSGGLAGLNTQYF.

The chain couples TRBV23-1 to TRBJ1-1, with a tentative D call TRBD1 (6 bases). TRBV23-1 has ORF status, its function being uncertain. CDR3 length: 14 amino acids. Trimming stripped 7 bases from V and 2 bases from J, with 14 bases between. The CDR3, as DNA: TGCGCCAGCACACCGGGGACATCTAACACTGAAGCTTTCTTT. As protein: CASTPGTSNTEAFF.

CDR3 DNA sequence: TGTGCCAGCAGTTCCCCGACTAGCGGGGGAAACTACGAGCAGTACTTC. Translated: CASSSPTSGGNYEQYF. The rearrangement uses TRBV7-9 and TRBJ2-7, with 12 bases matching TRBD2. CDR1 and CDR2 from the germline V gene are SEHNR and FQNEAQ (reference sequence). The CDR3 loop spans 16 amino acids. V trimming: 6 bases; J trimming: 3 bases; junction bases outside the gene matches: 9.

The CDR3: CASSVAASRGHGYTF. The CDR3 nucleotides are TGTGCCAGCAGCGTAGCCGCCTCGAGAGGACATGGCTACACCTTC. The chain recombines TRBV9 with TRBJ1-2; D not certain. Germline V gene data show CDR1 as SGDLS and CDR2 as YYNGEE. V lost 0 bases to trimming and J lost 6 bases, with 15 bases between them. The CDR3 is 15 amino acids.

The gene calls are TRBV14 and TRBJ2-7, with 9 bases fitting TRBD1. CDR3 length: 15 amino acids. The germline CDR1 and CDR2 sequences are SGHDN and FVKESK. V was clipped by 7 bases and J by 2 bases; unmatched bases: 9. CDR3 DNA: TGTGCCAGCAATGGTGTCAGGGACAGGGCCTACGAGCAGTACTTC. Translated, it gives CASNGVRDRAYEQYF.

The CDR3 loop is CASSQGLVAYEQYF. The CDR3 region has the DNA TGTGCCAGCAGCCAGGGACTAGTTGCTTACGAGCAGTACTTC. The chain recombines TRBV3-1 with TRBJ2-7, with 8 bases aligning to TRBD2. V lost 3 bases to trimming and J lost 4 bases; unmatched junction nucleotides: 5. This CDR3 has 14 amino acids. Germline-derived CDR1 and CDR2 are LGHDT and YNNKEL (reference sequence).

The chain links TRBV25-1 to TRBJ1-1, with TRBD1 as a possible D gene (5 bases). Germline V CDR1 and CDR2: MGHDK, SYGVNS. V was pared by 1 base and J by 3 bases, with 12 bases between. The CDR3 is 15 residues long. The CDR3 sequence: CASSEWGKLDTEAFF. The CDR3, as DNA: TGTGCCAGCAGTGAATGGGGGAAGTTGGACACTGAAGCTTTCTTT.

The chain is built from TRBV12-3 or TRBV12-4 and TRBJ1-2; possibly TRBD1 for D (6 bases). There are 13 residues in the CDR3. Trimming removed 5 bases at V and 5 bases at J, with 12 bases between. The CDR3 here is CASSPGQKYGYTF. CDR3 bases: TGTGCCAGCAGTCCCGGACAGAAATATGGCTACACCTTC.

This sequence joins TRBV19 and TRBJ2-3; D gene ambiguous. Germline loops: CDR1 LNHDA, CDR2 SQIVND (reference sequence). Trimming stripped 10 bases from V and 2 bases from J, with 13 bases between. The CDR3 length is 13 residues. The CDR3 DNA sequence: TGTGCCACCATACCTGAAAACACAGATACGCAGTATTTT. This translates into CATIPENTDTQYF.

The chain has TRBV9 and TRBJ2-7; D possibly matches TRBD1 or TRBD2 (5 bases each). The length of the CDR3 is 14 residues. The V gene's germline CDR1 is SGDLS and CDR2 YYNGEE. V was cut by 4 bases and J by 7 bases, with 18 bases left in between. CDR3 sequence: CASSPGASLGEQYF. The CDR3 DNA reads as TGTGCCAGCAGCCCCGGGGCCTCCCTAGGGGAGCAGTACTTC. The entire variable domain, with the rest obtained from reference TRBV9 and TRBJ2-7, is as follows: DSGVTQTPKHLITATGQRVTLRCSPRSGDLSVYWYQQSLDQGLQFLIQYYNGEERAKGNILERFSAQQFPDLHSELNLSSLELGDSALYFCASSPGASLGEQYFGPGTRLTVT.

The chain links TRBV4-1 to TRBJ1-1; possible D gene TRBD1, 5 bases. Germline CDR1 MGHRA, CDR2 YSYEKL. Trimming shortened V by 6 bases and J by 7 bases, and 15 bases separated the two germline ends. This CDR3 has 13 residues. The CDR3 nucleotides are TGCGCCAGCAGTCGAATGGGGCTGGGTGAAGCTTTCTTT. Translating it yields CASSRMGLGEAFF.

V and J are TRBV21-1 and TRBJ2-3; the table gives TRBD2 as D, unverified against the DNA. TRBV21-1 is a pseudogene segment. The CDR3 is 16 amino acids. The CDR3 loop is CASDPISRRNTDTQYF. As DNA, the CDR3 is TGTGCCAGTGACCCAATCTCTAGGAGGAACACAGATACGCAGTATTTT.

The rearrangement links TRBV20-1 to TRBJ2-1; 7 bases are a match to TRBD2. This CDR3 has 14 residues. The germline V gene has CDR1 DFQATT and CDR2 SNEGSKA (reference sequence). Germline trimming cut 3 bases from V and 5 bases from J; bases unmatched to any gene: 7. In DNA form, the CDR3 reads TGCAGTGCTAGGCGAGGGAGGGTCGACAATGAGCAGTTCTTC. This encodes CSARRGRVDNEQFF.

This chain uses TRBV27 with TRBJ2-1, with D tentatively TRBD1 (6 bases). Germline V gene lookup returns CDR1 MNHEY and CDR2 SMNVEV (reference sequence). Trimming pared 6 bases from V and 0 bases from J, leaving 9 bases between. The CDR3 has 14 residues. The CDR3 DNA sequence: TGTGCCAGCAGGGGACAAAGCTCCTACAATGAGCAGTTCTTC. This sequence encodes CASRGQSSYNEQFF.

This chain connects TRBV7-3 to TRBJ2-1; D ambiguous. Germline V lookup: CDR1 SGHTA, CDR2 FQGTGA. The CDR3 covers 13 residues. V was shortened by 2 bases and J by 6 bases, with 8 bases between the two germline ends. CDR3 in DNA: TGTGCCAGCAGCTTAGTTCACAGCAATGAGCAGTTCTTC. Protein: CASSLVHSNEQFF.

The chain is built from TRBV27 and TRBJ2-7; 10 bases align to TRBD1. The CDR3 spans 17 residues. The germline CDR1 and CDR2 sequences are MNHEY and SMNVEV (reference sequence). The V and J ends lost 2 bases and 2 bases, in that order; junction bases with no gene match: 9. The CDR3 DNA sequence: TGTGCCAGCAGTTTAGGCCCTGGGACAGGGGAGGCCTACGAGCAGTACTTC. Amino acids: CASSLGPGTGEAYEQYF.

This clonotype was picked up one time. The chain is built from TRBV20-1 and TRBJ2-4, with a possible D match to TRBD2 (6 bases). Germline V lookup: CDR1 DFQATT, CDR2 SNEGSKA (reference sequence). This CDR3 is 14 amino acids long. V was shortened by 2 bases and J by 16 bases, with 24 bases between the two germline ends. CDR3 nucleotides: TGCAGTGCTAGACAAATGCAGGGAGGCCCCAGTTTTTACTTC. Its translation: CSARQMQGGPSFYF.

The chain has TRBV6-1 and TRBJ1-2; 9 bases are a match to TRBD1. CDR1 and CDR2 from the germline V gene are MNHNS and SASEGT. The CDR3 consists of 16 residues. After removal of 2 bases from V and 4 bases from J, the junction contained 8 bases not matched to a gene. CDR3 bases: TGTGCCAGCAGTGAATCTAGGACAGGGGAAAGCTATGGCTACACCTTC. This sequence encodes CASSESRTGESYGYTF.

This clonotype was observed once. The chain couples TRBV7-9 to TRBJ1-2; unclear D gene. The CDR3 has 15 amino acids. Trimming left V 5 bases short and J 4 bases short, with 17 bases between. Germline V CDR1 and CDR2: SEHNR, FQNEAQ (reference sequence). The CDR3 spells CASSQDTFYRYGYTF. As DNA, the CDR3 is TGTGCCAGCAGCCAAGACACGTTCTACCGCTATGGCTACACCTTC.

The genes are TRBV28 and TRBJ1-4, with D hard to call. Per germline, CDR1 MDHEN and CDR2 SYDVKM. The CDR3 contains 14 residues. V lost 3 bases and J lost 0, with 5 bases in between. The CDR3 sequence is CASSFRATNEKLFF. Here the CDR3 DNA reads TGTGCCAGCAGTTTTCGAGCAACTAATGAAAAACTGTTTTTT.

There are a few counts of this clonotype. This chain uses TRBV20-1 with TRBJ2-1; either TRBD1 or TRBD2 may fit D (5 bases each). Germline-derived CDR1 and CDR2 are DFQATT and SNEGSKA (reference sequence). Trimming removed 6 bases at V and 8 bases at J, with 23 bases between. The CDR3 runs 15 residues. CDR3 DNA: TGCAGTGCGCCGGACTTGAGGGGCCCCCGCGATGAGCAGTTCTTC. Its protein product is CSAPDLRGPRDEQFF.

This clonotype occurred a few times. V is TRBV30 and J is TRBJ1-1; D not certain. Germline assignment: CDR1 GTSNPN and CDR2 SVGIG (reference sequence). V lost 8 bases and J lost 2, with 9 bases in between. There are 11 residues in the CDR3. The CDR3 is CAGRRNTEAFF. CDR3 coding DNA: TGTGCCGGACGCAGAAACACTGAAGCTTTCTTT. Full variable domain (rest looked up from reference TRBV30 and TRBJ1-1): SQTIHQWPATLVQPVGSPLSLECTVEGTSNPNLYWYRQAAGRGLQLLFYSVGIGQISSEVPQNLSASRPQDRQFILSSKKLLLSDSGFYLCAGRRNTEAFFGQGTRLTVV.

This sequence joins TRBV11-1 and TRBJ2-2; D is ambiguous. CDR3 length: 16 residues. V lost 3 bases, J lost 2 bases, and 13 bases lay in between. Germline loops: CDR1 SGHAT, CDR2 FQDESV (reference sequence). The CDR3 loop is CASSFRGRINTGELFF. CDR3 coding DNA: TGTGCCAGCAGCTTCCGAGGCCGGATAAACACCGGGGAGCTGTTTTTT.

The CDR3 DNA follows: TGTGCCAGCAGTTTTGGTTCCGAGCAGTACTTC. It specifies CASSFGSEQYF. V gene TRBV12-3 or TRBV12-4 combines with J gene TRBJ2-7, with D unclear. Trimming stripped 3 bases from V and 6 bases from J, with 6 bases between. The CDR3 runs to 11 residues.

This chain uses TRBV24-1 with TRBJ2-5; 10 bases align to TRBD2. The germline V gene has CDR1 KGHDR and CDR2 SFDVKD. This CDR3 comprises 19 residues. Trimming removed 3 bases from V and 5 bases from J; junction bases left unmatched: 17. CDR3: CATSDEGIAGGPTPETQYF. The CDR3 DNA reads TGTGCCACCAGTGATGAGGGGATAGCGGGAGGTCCAACCCCGGAGACCCAGTACTTC.

This clonotype was counted a few times. The rearrangement joins TRBV7-9 to TRBJ2-1; 9 positions agree with TRBD2. This CDR3 has 16 residues. Trimming at V came to 4 bases and at J to 7 bases, leaving 11 bases not matched to a gene. Germline values: CDR1 SEHNR, CDR2 FQNEAQ (reference sequence). The chain's CDR3 is CASSSPFAGGRNEQFF. In DNA form, the CDR3 reads TGTGCCAGCAGCTCCCCATTTGCGGGAGGGCGAAATGAGCAGTTCTTC.

The chain combines TRBV20-1 with TRBJ2-7; 7 nucleotides line up with TRBD2. The CDR3 runs to 15 residues. Germline CDR1 is DFQATT and CDR2 is SNEGSKA (reference sequence). V gave up 0 bases and J gave up 0 bases; unmatched junction bases: 5. The CDR3 loop reads CSARDWLAASYEQYF. The CDR3, as DNA: TGCAGTGCTAGAGATTGGCTAGCGGCCTCCTACGAGCAGTACTTC.